The clone carrying this T cell receptor (beta chain) was recorded a few times. Through a sample-barcoded 5' primer and a J-beta primer mix, a second PCR was run for roughly 6 to 12 cycles. TCRdb re-analysed the 5' RACE reads in MiXCR, keeping a single row per CDR3 protein. The sample lists roughly 930,000 distinct CDR3 sequences, around 49% occurring once. The sample is drawn from a study of blood T cells in healthy people across ages. The germline V gene encodes CDR1 MGHRA and CDR2 YSYEKL. CDR3 size: 15 residues. The ends lost 5 bases at V and 3 bases at J; junction bases unmatched: 9. This sequence joins TRBV4-1 and TRBJ2-7; 8 bases map to TRBD1. Sequenced: blood. This receptor was identified in a man younger than 40 in good health. Here the CDR3 reads CASSKTGTGSYEQYF. The CDR3 DNA reads TGCGCCAGCAGCAAAACCGGGACAGGCAGCTACGAGCAGTACTTC.